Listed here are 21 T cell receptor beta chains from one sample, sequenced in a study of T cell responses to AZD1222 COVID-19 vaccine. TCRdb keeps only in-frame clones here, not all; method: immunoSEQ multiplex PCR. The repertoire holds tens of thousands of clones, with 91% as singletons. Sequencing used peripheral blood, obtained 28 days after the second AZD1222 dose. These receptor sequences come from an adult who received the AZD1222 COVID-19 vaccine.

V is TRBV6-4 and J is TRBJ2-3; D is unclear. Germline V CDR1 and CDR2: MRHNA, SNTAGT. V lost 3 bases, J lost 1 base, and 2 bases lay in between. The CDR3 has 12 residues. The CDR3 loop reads CASSEGTDTQYF. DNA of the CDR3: TGTGCCAGCAGTGAAGGCACAGATACGCAGTATTTT.

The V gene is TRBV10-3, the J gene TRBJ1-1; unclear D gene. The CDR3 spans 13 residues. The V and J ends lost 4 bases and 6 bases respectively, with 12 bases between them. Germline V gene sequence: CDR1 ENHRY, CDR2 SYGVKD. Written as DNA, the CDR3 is TGTGCCATCAGTGTAGAAATTACCGCTGAAGCTTTCTTT. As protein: CAISVEITAEAFF.

The CDR3 here is CASSLLGGGLDEQYF. In nucleotides, the CDR3 is TGTGCCAGCAGCTTACTTGGTGGGGGCCTAGACGAGCAGTACTTC. The chain uses TRBV7-2 and TRBJ2-7; tentatively, D is TRBD1 (6 bases). The CDR3 totals 15 residues. With 2 bases removed from V and 5 bases from J, the gap between germline ends came to 16 bases. Germline CDR1 reads SGHTA; CDR2 reads FQGNSA.

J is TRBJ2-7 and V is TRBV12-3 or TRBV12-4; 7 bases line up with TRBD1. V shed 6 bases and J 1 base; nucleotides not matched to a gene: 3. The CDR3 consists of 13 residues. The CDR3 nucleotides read TGTGCCAGCAGCCCGACAGGGTCCTACGAGCAGTACTTC. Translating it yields CASSPTGSYEQYF.

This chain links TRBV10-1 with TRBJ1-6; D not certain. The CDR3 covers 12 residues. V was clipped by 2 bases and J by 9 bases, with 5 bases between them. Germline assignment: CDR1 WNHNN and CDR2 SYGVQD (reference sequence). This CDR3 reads CASSEGPSPLHF. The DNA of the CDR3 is TGCGCCAGCAGTGAGGGGCCTTCACCCCTCCACTTT.

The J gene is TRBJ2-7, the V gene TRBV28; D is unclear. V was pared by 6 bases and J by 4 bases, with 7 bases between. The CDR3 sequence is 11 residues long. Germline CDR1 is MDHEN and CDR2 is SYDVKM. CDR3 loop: CASSRLYEQYF. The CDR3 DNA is TGTGCCAGCAGCCGTCTTTACGAGCAGTACTTC.

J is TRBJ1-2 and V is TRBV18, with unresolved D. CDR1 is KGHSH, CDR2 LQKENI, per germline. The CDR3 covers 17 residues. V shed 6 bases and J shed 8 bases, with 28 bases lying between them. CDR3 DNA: TGTGCCAGCTCCCCAAGGAGCGGACGGGAGTTTGGTAGCGGCTACACCTTC. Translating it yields CASSPRSGREFGSGYTF.

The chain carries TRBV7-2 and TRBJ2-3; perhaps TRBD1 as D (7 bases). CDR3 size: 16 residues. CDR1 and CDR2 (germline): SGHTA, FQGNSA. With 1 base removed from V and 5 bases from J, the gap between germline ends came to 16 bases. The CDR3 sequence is CASSLGSGRGEDTQYF. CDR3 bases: TGTGCCAGCAGCTTAGGATCGGGCAGGGGGGAAGATACGCAGTATTTT.

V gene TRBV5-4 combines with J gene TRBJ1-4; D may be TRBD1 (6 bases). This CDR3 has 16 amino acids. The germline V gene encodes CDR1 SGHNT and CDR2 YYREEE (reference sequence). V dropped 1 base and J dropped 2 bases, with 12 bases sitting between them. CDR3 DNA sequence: TGTGCCAGCAGCTTGTGGGACATATCGACTAATGAAAAACTGTTTTTT. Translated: CASSLWDISTNEKLFF.

The CDR3 region is CASSYLHTITEAFF. For the CDR3, the DNA is TGTGCCAGCAGTTACTTACATACGATCACTGAAGCTTTCTTT. The chain couples TRBV6-5 to TRBJ1-1; no firm D call. Germline CDR1 reads MNHEY; CDR2 reads SVGAGI. The CDR3 has 14 residues. The V and J ends lost 1 base and 4 bases respectively, with 10 bases between them.

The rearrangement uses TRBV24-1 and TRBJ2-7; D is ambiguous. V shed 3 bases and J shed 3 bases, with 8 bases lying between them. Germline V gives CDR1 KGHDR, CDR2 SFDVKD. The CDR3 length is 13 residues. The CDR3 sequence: CATSDTWNYEQYF. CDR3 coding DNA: TGTGCCACCAGTGATACCTGGAACTACGAGCAGTACTTC.

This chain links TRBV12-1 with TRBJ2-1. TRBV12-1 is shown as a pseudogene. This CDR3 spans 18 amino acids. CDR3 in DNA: TGTGCCAGCAGCCCCCTGGGGGAGCGGATATTCTCCTACAATGAGCAGTTCTTC. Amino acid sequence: CASSPLGERIFSYNEQFF.

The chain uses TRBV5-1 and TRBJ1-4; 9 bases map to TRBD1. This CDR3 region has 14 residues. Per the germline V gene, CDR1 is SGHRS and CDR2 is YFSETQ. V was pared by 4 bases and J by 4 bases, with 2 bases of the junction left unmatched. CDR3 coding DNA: TGCGCCAGCAGCCCGGACAGGGGTAATGAAAAACTGTTTTTT. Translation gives CASSPDRGNEKLFF.

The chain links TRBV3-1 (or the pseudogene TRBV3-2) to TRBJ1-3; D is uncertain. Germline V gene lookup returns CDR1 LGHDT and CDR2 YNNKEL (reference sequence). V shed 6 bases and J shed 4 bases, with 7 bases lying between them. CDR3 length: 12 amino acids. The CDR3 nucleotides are TGTGCCAGCAGGCAGAAAGGAAACACCATATATTTT. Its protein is CASRQKGNTIYF.

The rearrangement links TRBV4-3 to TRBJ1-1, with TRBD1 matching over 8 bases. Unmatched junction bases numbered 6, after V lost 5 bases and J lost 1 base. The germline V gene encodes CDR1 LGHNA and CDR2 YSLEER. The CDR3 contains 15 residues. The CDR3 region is CASSKDRAQNTEAFF. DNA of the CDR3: TGCGCCAGCAGCAAGGACAGGGCCCAGAACACTGAAGCTTTCTTT.

CDR3 sequence: CASSGGDRGLSSYNSPLHF. CDR3 coding DNA: TGCGCCAGCAGCGGAGGGGACAGGGGATTAAGCTCCTATAATTCACCCCTCCACTTT. This chain connects TRBV5-1 to TRBJ1-6; 10 positions match TRBD1. The CDR3 covers 19 residues. After removal of 4 bases from V and 0 bases from J, the junction contained 10 bases not matched to a gene. Germline CDR1 and CDR2: SGHRS and YFSETQ.

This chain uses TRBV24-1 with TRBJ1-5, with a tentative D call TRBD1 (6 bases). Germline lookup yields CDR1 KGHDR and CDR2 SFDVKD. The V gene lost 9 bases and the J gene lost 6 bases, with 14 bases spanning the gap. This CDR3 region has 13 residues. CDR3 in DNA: TGTGCCACCCAAGGGGGTTGGGGTCAGCCCCAGCATTTT. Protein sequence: CATQGGWGQPQHF.

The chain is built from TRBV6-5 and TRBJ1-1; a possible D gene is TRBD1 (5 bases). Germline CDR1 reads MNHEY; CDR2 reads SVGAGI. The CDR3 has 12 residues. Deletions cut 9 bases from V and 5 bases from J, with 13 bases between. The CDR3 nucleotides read TGTGCCAGTATGACGGGGGGGACTGAAGCTTTCTTT. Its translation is CASMTGGTEAFF.

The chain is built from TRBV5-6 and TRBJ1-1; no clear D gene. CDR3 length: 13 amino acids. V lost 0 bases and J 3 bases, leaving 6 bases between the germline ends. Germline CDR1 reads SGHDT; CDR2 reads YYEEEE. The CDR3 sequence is CASSLELDTEAFF. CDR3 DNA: TGTGCCAGCAGCTTGGAACTGGACACTGAAGCTTTCTTT.

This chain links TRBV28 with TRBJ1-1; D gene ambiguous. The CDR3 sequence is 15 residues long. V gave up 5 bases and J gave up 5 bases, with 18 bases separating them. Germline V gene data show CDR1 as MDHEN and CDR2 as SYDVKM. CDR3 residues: CASSGKAVGDTEAFF. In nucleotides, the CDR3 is TGTGCCAGCAGTGGGAAGGCAGTCGGAGATACTGAAGCTTTCTTT.

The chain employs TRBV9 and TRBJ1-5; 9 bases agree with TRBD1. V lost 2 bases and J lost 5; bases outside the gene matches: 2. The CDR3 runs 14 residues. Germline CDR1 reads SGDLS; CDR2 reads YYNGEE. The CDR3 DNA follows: TGTGCCAGCAGCGTCGACAGGGGGGATCAGCCCCAGCATTTT. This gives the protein CASSVDRGDQPQHF.